Presented here are 28 T cell receptor beta chains from one specimen sequenced in a study of T cell responses to AZD1222 COVID-19 vaccine. Produced via immunoSEQ multiplex PCR; TCRdb's table is partial and in-frame only. Of just under 35,000 clones listed, 86% are singletons. Sequences were derived from peripheral blood, sampled on day 0 of AZD1222 vaccination. These receptors were obtained from an adult in good health.

The rearrangement links TRBV4-1 to TRBJ1-2; a weak D match, TRBD1 (5 bases). CDR1 is MGHRA, CDR2 YSYEKL, per germline. This CDR3 has 13 amino acids. V lost 0 bases and J 5 bases, leaving 7 bases between the germline ends. Written as DNA, the CDR3 is TGCGCCAGCAGCCAAGAACAGGCTTATGGCTACACCTTC. Its protein is CASSQEQAYGYTF.

This clone came up a few times. The rearrangement uses TRBV30 and TRBJ2-6; D call uncertain. Germline V gives CDR1 GTSNPN, CDR2 SVGIG (reference sequence). Trimming removed 8 bases at V and 4 bases at J, with 12 bases between. This CDR3 has 13 amino acids. The CDR3 bases are TGTGCCCTCGCTAATCGCGGGGCCAACGTCCTGACTTTC. It specifies CALANRGANVLTF.

The chain employs TRBV6-5 and TRBJ2-3; 12 bases are a match to TRBD2. The V gene end was trimmed by 7 bases and the J gene end by 2 bases; junction bases not matched to a gene: 4. Germline V CDR1 and CDR2: MNHEY, SVGAGI. This CDR3 region has 15 residues. In DNA, the CDR3 is TGTGCCAGCAACGGACTAGCGGGGTACACAGATACGCAGTATTTT. Its translation: CASNGLAGYTDTQYF.

V is TRBV29-1 and J is TRBJ2-1; 7 bases line up with TRBD2. Germline-derived CDR1 and CDR2 are SQVTM and ANQGSEA. With 4 bases clipped from V and 9 bases from J, the junction kept 9 bases outside the gene matches. The CDR3 totals 13 residues. CDR3 region: CSVVLAETIEQFF. In DNA, the CDR3 is TGCAGCGTTGTTCTAGCGGAGACGATTGAGCAGTTCTTC.

This chain joins TRBV7-3 and TRBJ2-1, with TRBD2 matching 10 bases. CDR1 and CDR2 (germline): SGHTA, FQGTGA. Unmatched junction bases numbered 24, after V lost 5 bases and J lost 5 bases. This CDR3 has 21 residues. CDR3 DNA sequence: TGTGCCAGCAGCCCCCGGGTTGGACCCCGTGCACTACTAGCGGGGCACAATGAGCAGTTCTTC. This translates into CASSPRVGPRALLAGHNEQFF.

This chain joins TRBV27 and TRBJ2-3; 9 bases map to TRBD2. V lost 2 bases to trimming and J lost 3 bases; unmatched junction nucleotides: 15. Germline CDR1 MNHEY, CDR2 SMNVEV (reference sequence). This CDR3 is 19 amino acids long. The CDR3 protein is CASSLGGGRALSQTDTQYF. CDR3 nucleotides: TGTGCCAGCAGTTTAGGTGGCGGGAGGGCATTATCTCAAACAGATACGCAGTATTTT.

This clone was counted a few times. V and J are TRBV7-2 and TRBJ2-2; perhaps TRBD1 as D (6 bases). CDR1 and CDR2 (germline): SGHTA, FQGNSA. Trimming stripped 5 bases from V and 6 bases from J, with 16 bases between. The CDR3 spans 15 residues. The DNA of the CDR3 is TGTGCCAGCAGCCCAGGACAGCCTGGGGCCGGGGAGCTGTTTTTT. This sequence encodes CASSPGQPGAGELFF. The whole variable domain, remainder taken from reference TRBV7-2 and TRBJ2-2, is GAGVSQSPSNKVTEKGKDVELRCDPISGHTALYWYRQSLGQGLEFLIYFQGNSAPDKSGLPSDRFSAERTGGSVSTLTIQRTQQEDSAVYLCASSPGQPGAGELFFGEGSRLTVL.

The chain uses TRBV9 and TRBJ1-4; possibly TRBD1 for D (6 bases). The ends were cut back, 0 bases at V and 7 bases at J, with 13 bases in the middle. Germline V CDR1 and CDR2: SGDLS, YYNGEE. The CDR3 contains 15 residues. The CDR3 coding sequence is TGTGCCAGCAGCGTAGGCGGACAGCGAGGTGAAAAACTGTTTTTT. Its translation: CASSVGGQRGEKLFF.

This clone came up once. This sequence joins TRBV7-2 and TRBJ2-3, with TRBD1 matching 11 bases. Germline assignment: CDR1 SGHTA and CDR2 FQGNSA. This CDR3 comprises 16 residues. The V and J ends lost 5 bases and 4 bases, in that order; junction bases with no gene match: 8. CDR3 residues: CASSVTGTGGSDTQYF. The CDR3 nucleotides read TGTGCCAGCAGCGTAACCGGGACAGGGGGGTCAGATACGCAGTATTTT.

This chain joins TRBV9 and TRBJ1-5; 7 bases line up with TRBD1. Germline CDR1 SGDLS, CDR2 YYNGEE. The V segment lost 3 bases and the J segment 4 bases; nucleotides outside the gene matches: 1. This CDR3 is 13 amino acids long. As DNA, the CDR3 is TGTGCCAGCAGCGAGGGGGCAAATCAGCCCCAGCATTTT. Its protein product is CASSEGANQPQHF.

The chain uses TRBV7-2 and TRBJ1-5; D is uncertain. V was pared by 2 bases and J by 6 bases, with 11 bases between. The CDR3 extends over 14 amino acids. The germline V gene encodes CDR1 SGHTA and CDR2 FQGNSA. The CDR3 nucleotides are TGTGCCAGCAGCTTAAAGGGTCGCGGTCAGCCCCAGCATTTT. Amino acid sequence: CASSLKGRGQPQHF.

The chain is built from TRBV19 and TRBJ2-3, with 10 nucleotides matching TRBD2. The germline V gene encodes CDR1 LNHDA and CDR2 SQIVND (reference sequence). This CDR3 contains 15 residues. V lost 1 base, J lost 6 bases, and 4 bases stayed unmatched. CDR3: CASSIGVAGGDTQYF. DNA for the CDR3: TGTGCCAGTAGTATAGGGGTAGCGGGAGGTGATACGCAGTATTTT. Full variable domain (rest looked up from reference TRBV19 and TRBJ2-3): DGGITQSPKYLFRKEGQNVTLSCEQNLNHDAMYWYRQDPGQGLRLIYYSQIVNDFQKGDIAEGYSVSREKKESFPLTVTSAQKNPTAFYLCASSIGVAGGDTQYFGPGTRLTVL.

This clone is a singleton in its sample. This chain uses TRBV2 with TRBJ1-2; no firm D call. V was cut by 6 bases and J by 3 bases, with 8 bases left in between. The length of the CDR3 is 12 residues. Germline loops: CDR1 SNHLY, CDR2 FYNNEI. This CDR3 reads CASRREDYGYTF. In DNA form, the CDR3 reads TGTGCCAGCAGGAGAGAAGACTATGGCTACACCTTC.

The chain couples TRBV5-5 to TRBJ1-4; 7 bases are a match to TRBD1. This CDR3 is 15 amino acids long. CDR1 and CDR2 (germline): SGHKS, YYEKEE (reference sequence). The V segment lost 4 bases and the J segment 2 bases; nucleotides outside the gene matches: 5. CDR3 loop: CASSVRDSTNEKLFF. The CDR3 DNA reads as TGTGCCAGCAGCGTAAGGGACAGCACTAATGAAAAACTGTTTTTT.

This chain joins TRBV20-1 and TRBJ2-7, with 12 bases that match TRBD2. The V gene's germline CDR1 is DFQATT and CDR2 SNEGSKA (reference sequence). With 3 bases clipped from V and 5 bases from J, the junction kept 14 bases outside the gene matches. The CDR3 totals 17 residues. In DNA form, the CDR3 reads TGCAGTGCTAGTAGTACTAGCGGGGGGTCCCCTCGGGACGAGCAGTACTTC. It encodes CSASSTSGGSPRDEQYF.

The chain recombines TRBV7-2 with TRBJ2-3, with D possibly being TRBD2 (6 bases). Per the germline V gene, CDR1 is SGHTA and CDR2 is FQGNSA. The CDR3 length is 14 residues. Trimming shortened V by 0 bases and J by 5 bases, and 9 bases separated the two germline ends. This chain's CDR3 is CASSLATGGDTQYF. CDR3 sequence (DNA): TGTGCCAGCAGCTTAGCGACCGGGGGAGATACGCAGTATTTT.

A single count supports this clone. The chain joins TRBV2 to TRBJ1-5; D gene ambiguous. The CDR3 has 14 residues. V dropped 6 bases and J dropped 1 base, with 10 bases sitting between them. CDR1 and CDR2 from the germline V gene are SNHLY and FYNNEI. The CDR3 here is CASRGGRSNQPQHF. The CDR3 bases are TGTGCCAGCAGGGGAGGACGGAGCAATCAGCCCCAGCATTTT.

The V and J genes are TRBV24-1 and TRBJ2-3; 12 positions agree with TRBD2. The junction had 11 bases not matched to a gene; V was cut back by 4 bases and J by 1 base. CDR1 KGHDR and CDR2 SFDVKD come from the germline V gene. CDR3 length equals 19 residues. DNA for the CDR3: TGTGCCACCAGTGACCCCTTCACACTAGCGGGGGGACGCACAGATACGCAGTATTTT. This gives the protein CATSDPFTLAGGRTDTQYF.

The rearrangement joins TRBV4-2 to TRBJ1-1; tentative D call: TRBD1 (5 bases). Between the trimmed V and J ends, which lost 1 base and 0 bases, there was a span of 9 bases. The CDR3 is made up of 15 amino acids. Germline V CDR1 and CDR2: LGHNA, YNFKEQ. The CDR3 is CASSQVGGLNTEAFF. The CDR3 nucleotides read TGTGCCAGCAGCCAAGTTGGGGGTTTGAACACTGAAGCTTTCTTT.

This clone occurred a few times. This chain links TRBV19 with TRBJ1-4, with a possible D match to TRBD1 (6 bases). The germline gives CDR1 LNHDA, CDR2 SQIVND (reference sequence). With 5 bases removed from V and 7 bases from J, the gap between germline ends came to 17 bases. The CDR3 covers 15 residues. The CDR3 loop reads CASSPRTAPSEKLFF. DNA of the CDR3: TGTGCCAGTAGTCCCCGGACAGCTCCTTCTGAAAAACTGTTTTTT. The full variable domain, in which reference TRBV19 and TRBJ1-4 provide the parts outside the CDR3, is DGGITQSPKYLFRKEGQNVTLSCEQNLNHDAMYWYRQDPGQGLRLIYYSQIVNDFQKGDIAEGYSVSREKKESFPLTVTSAQKNPTAFYLCASSPRTAPSEKLFFGSGTQLSVL.

The rearrangement links TRBV27 to TRBJ2-5, with D hard to call. V dropped 2 bases and J dropped 1 base, with 8 bases sitting between them. Germline CDR1 reads MNHEY; CDR2 reads SMNVEV (reference sequence). The CDR3 totals 14 residues. The CDR3 is CASSLGQLQETQYF. CDR3 sequence (DNA): TGTGCCAGCAGTTTAGGGCAGCTCCAAGAGACCCAGTACTTC.

The chain uses TRBV5-4 and TRBJ2-1, with 11 positions matching TRBD2. This CDR3 has 17 residues. CDR1 and CDR2 (germline): SGHNT, YYREEE (reference sequence). With 4 bases clipped from V and 2 bases from J, the junction kept 8 bases outside the gene matches. DNA of the CDR3: TGTGCCAGCAGCGGGGGGATAGCGGGAGGGGCCTACAATGAGCAGTTCTTC. The encoded protein is CASSGGIAGGAYNEQFF. Combining the CDR3 with reference TRBV5-4 and TRBJ2-1 gives the whole variable domain ETGVTQSPTHLIKTRGQQVTLRCSSQSGHNTVSWYQQALGQGPQFIFQYYREEENGRGNFPPRFSGLQFPNYSSELNVNALELDDSALYLCASSGGIAGGAYNEQFFGPGTRLTVL.

The V gene is TRBV10-3, the J gene TRBJ1-1, with D perhaps TRBD1 (6 bases). V was cut by 11 bases and J by 4 bases, with 17 bases left in between. The CDR3 covers 13 residues. Germline values: CDR1 ENHRY, CDR2 SYGVKD. This CDR3 is CAVTGLGSTEAFF. In DNA form, the CDR3 reads TGTGCCGTTACAGGGCTCGGGAGCACTGAAGCTTTCTTT.

Here the CDR3 reads CASSEGLAGNEQFF. In DNA, the CDR3 is TGTGCCAGCAGTGAGGGGCTAGCCGGTAATGAGCAGTTCTTC. The gene calls are TRBV6-1 and TRBJ2-1, with D tentatively TRBD1 or TRBD2 (5 bases each). The V end was cut by 3 bases, the J end by 7 bases, with 13 bases between. In germline, CDR1 is MNHNS, CDR2 SASEGT. This CDR3 contains 14 residues.

This clone has only one observation. The chain combines TRBV24-1 with TRBJ1-2; TRBD1 matches at 7 bases. Trimming took 6 bases from V and 4 from J; bases not matched to a gene: 4. This CDR3 contains 13 residues. CDR1 and CDR2 (germline): KGHDR, SFDVKD. In nucleotides, the CDR3 is TGTGCCACCAGTACAGGGGCAGGCTATGGCTACACCTTC. It translates to CATSTGAGYGYTF.

This clone was counted between two and nine times. DNA for the CDR3: TGCGCCAGCAGCCCGGAAGGGGAAAATGAGCAGTTCTTC. Protein product: CASSPEGENEQFF. The chain couples TRBV5-1 to TRBJ2-1; D may be TRBD1 (5 bases). V lost 4 bases and J lost 7, with 12 bases in between. The germline V gene encodes CDR1 SGHRS and CDR2 YFSETQ. The CDR3 covers 13 residues.

V usage is TRBV6-5 and J usage is TRBJ2-1, with 8 bases matching TRBD2. V dropped 0 bases and J dropped 7; count of bases not matched to a gene: 8. This CDR3 is 16 amino acids long. CDR1 is MNHEY and CDR2 is SVGAGI in the germline V gene. CDR3 coding DNA: TGTGCCAGCAGTTACTCGGTCGGGAGGGCCGGGAATGAGCAGTTCTTC. Residues: CASSYSVGRAGNEQFF.

The chain is built from TRBV28 and TRBJ2-7; TRBD1 matches at 7 bases. CDR3 size: 14 residues. V lost 6 bases, J lost 2 bases, and 7 bases stayed unmatched. Germline CDR1 is MDHEN and CDR2 is SYDVKM. The CDR3 DNA follows: TGTGCCAGCAGCCAGGGACAGTTAGCCTACGAGCAGTACTTC. Translating gives CASSQGQLAYEQYF.